The clone carrying this T cell receptor (beta chain) appeared once. The data were produced by immunoSEQ multiplex PCR, yet TCRdb's version contains in-frame clones alone and is incomplete. The table has 120,000 to 150,000 clones, 85% seen once; the top ten hold 6.2%. This specimen belongs to a study of blood T cell repertoires in COVID-19. Germline loops: CDR1 MNHNY, CDR2 SVGAGI (reference sequence). The V end was cut by 5 bases, the J end by 6 bases, with 13 bases between. This CDR3 region has 13 residues. This chain connects TRBV6-6 to TRBJ2-5; a possible D gene is TRBD1 (6 bases). Material: PBMCs or T cells enriched from blood (not recorded which). The clonotype comes from a woman in her 40s who had recovered from COVID-19. In DNA, the CDR3 is TGTGCCAGCAGTATCGGACAGCAGCAGACCCAGTACTTC. This translates into CASSIGQQQTQYF.